This TCR beta chain was obtained from a study of T cell clones after liver transplantation. From germline, CDR1 is SGHRS and CDR2 YFSETQ. The length of the CDR3 is 14 residues. V was cut by 0 bases and J by 7 bases, with 11 bases left in between. Profiled with immunoSEQ multiplex PCR; TCRdb holds only in-frame clones, not every one. The sample shows about 16,000 clones, approximately 86% of them seen only once. The sample consisted of CD8+ T cells from blood, taken approximately 50 months after liver transplant. The V call is TRBV5-1, the J call TRBJ1-5; D is uncertain. This clonotype was sampled from a human patient who received a liver transplant. The graft donor may account for some of the T cells. The CDR3 here is CASSLGHEGQPQHF. For the CDR3, the DNA is TGCGCCAGCAGCTTGGGCCATGAAGGGCAGCCCCAGCATTTT. The whole variable domain, remainder taken from reference TRBV5-1 and TRBJ1-5, is KAGVTQTPRYLIKTRGQQVTLSCSPISGHRSVSWYQQTPGQGLQFLFEYFSETQRNKGNFPGRFSGRQFSNSRSEMNVSTLELGDSALYLCASSLGHEGQPQHFGDGTRLSIL.